This is a list of T cell receptor beta chains from one sample in a study of regulatory T cells in long-lasting Graves disease. Each CDR3 protein gets one entry after TCRdb re-called the multiplex PCR reads with MiXCR. The sample consists of approximately 540,000 distinct CDR3 sequences, about 12% of them appearing once. These sequences were also reported in another study, on T cells in Graves' hyperthyroidism and ophthalmopathy.

Sequencing used peripheral blood mononuclear cells (PBMCs), obtained at new diagnosis, from a patient treated with antithyroid drugs. These receptors all stem from a woman aged 30 to 39 with Graves disease. Both conserved end residues are part of each CDR3. D genes are given only for firm matches. Size tells how often a clone was seen (once, few, many) or the class of an expanded clone, and some rows leave it out.

CDR3 protein: CASSPNLAYPGGELFF; CDR3 DNA: TGTGCCAGCTCACCAAACTTAGCGTACCCGGGAGGGGAGCTGTTTTTT; D gene: NA; clone size: NA; J gene: TRBJ2-2; V gene: TRBV18
CDR3 protein: CSARRQGREATNEKLFF; CDR3 DNA: TGCAGTGCTAGAAGGCAGGGAAGGGAGGCAACTAATGAAAAACTGTTTTTT; D gene: NA; clone size: many; J gene: TRBJ1-4; V gene: TRBV20-1
CDR3 protein: CSAGTYSNQPQHF; CDR3 DNA: TGCAGTGCTGGGACCTATAGCAATCAGCCCCAGCATTTT; D gene: NA; clone size: many; J gene: TRBJ1-5; V gene: TRBV20-1
CDR3 protein: CASSQDRGYEKLFF; CDR3 DNA: TGTGCCAGCAGCCAAGATCGGGGGTATGAAAAACTGTTTTTT; D gene: NA; clone size: many; J gene: TRBJ1-4; V gene: TRBV3-1
CDR3 protein: CAWSSRFRERTEAFF; CDR3 DNA: TGTGCCTGGAGTAGTCGCTTTCGGGAGAGGACTGAAGCTTTCTTT; D gene: NA; clone size: NA; J gene: TRBJ1-1; V gene: TRBV30
CDR3 protein: CASSPRDLTYNEQFF; CDR3 DNA: TGTGCCAGCAGTCCCCGGGACTTGACCTACAATGAGCAGTTCTTC; D gene: NA; clone size: NA; J gene: TRBJ2-1; V gene: TRBV27
CDR3 protein: CASSHKFPGYNEQFF; CDR3 DNA: TGTGCCAGTAGCCACAAATTTCCAGGGTACAATGAGCAGTTCTTC; D gene: NA; clone size: few; J gene: TRBJ2-1; V gene: TRBV19
CDR3 protein: CASSFNSGGTEAFF; CDR3 DNA: TGTGCCAGCAGCTTCAACTCTGGGGGCACTGAAGCTTTCTTT; D gene: NA; clone size: many; J gene: TRBJ1-1; V gene: TRBV11-3
CDR3 protein: CASRPLLRGTTHQPQHF; CDR3 DNA: TGTGCCAGTAGACCGCTTCTGAGGGGTACCACTCATCAGCCCCAGCATTTT; D gene: NA; clone size: many; J gene: TRBJ1-5; V gene: TRBV19
CDR3 protein: CASSRGLAGTNEQFF; CDR3 DNA: TGTGCCAGCAGCCGTGGGCTAGCGGGGACCAATGAGCAGTTCTTC; D gene: TRBD2; clone size: many; J gene: TRBJ2-1; V gene: TRBV11-2
CDR3 protein: CACRRDGPEAFF; CDR3 DNA: TGTGCCTGCCGCCGGGACGGACCTGAAGCTTTCTTT; D gene: NA; clone size: many; J gene: TRBJ1-1; V gene: TRBV30
CDR3 protein: CASSLRTSETQYF; CDR3 DNA: TGTGCCAGCAGCTTAAGGACGTCAGAGACCCAGTACTTC; D gene: NA; clone size: many; J gene: TRBJ2-5; V gene: TRBV7-6
CDR3 protein: CASSQGAWGSGNTIYF; CDR3 DNA: TGCGCCAGCAGCCAAGGGGCTTGGGGATCCGGAAACACCATATATTTT; D gene: NA; clone size: many; J gene: TRBJ1-3; V gene: TRBV4-1
CDR3 protein: CASSAGGAHYGYTF; CDR3 DNA: TGTGCCAGCAGCGCAGGAGGGGCCCACTATGGCTACACCTTC; D gene: NA; clone size: many; J gene: TRBJ1-2; V gene: TRBV5-6
CDR3 protein: CSVPGDGSGYGYTF; CDR3 DNA: TGCAGCGTTCCGGGGGACGGCTCTGGTTATGGCTACACCTTC; D gene: NA; clone size: NA; J gene: TRBJ1-2; V gene: TRBV29-1
CDR3 protein: CASSPPGLHSRLDEQFF; CDR3 DNA: TGTGCCAGCTCACCACCGGGACTACACAGTAGGTTGGATGAGCAGTTCTTC; D gene: TRBD2; clone size: few; J gene: TRBJ2-1; V gene: TRBV18
CDR3 protein: CSAQGLAVYNEQFF; CDR3 DNA: TGCAGTGCTCAAGGACTAGCGGTTTACAATGAGCAGTTCTTC; D gene: TRBD2; clone size: few; J gene: TRBJ2-1; V gene: TRBV20-1
CDR3 protein: CASSYLANTGELFF; CDR3 DNA: TGTGCCAGCAGTTACCTAGCGAACACCGGGGAGCTGTTTTTT; D gene: NA; clone size: NA; J gene: TRBJ2-2; V gene: TRBV6-5
CDR3 protein: CAWSVWRNTEAFF; CDR3 DNA: TGTGCCTGGAGTGTATGGCGGAACACTGAAGCTTTCTTT; D gene: NA; clone size: many; J gene: TRBJ1-1; V gene: TRBV30
CDR3 protein: CASSEDRGRVRGGYTF; CDR3 DNA: TGTGCCAGCAGCGAGGACAGGGGGCGCGTACGTGGTGGCTACACCTTC; D gene: TRBD1; clone size: many; J gene: TRBJ1-2; V gene: TRBV5-6
CDR3 protein: CASSQYPVWVGRTEAFF; CDR3 DNA: TGCGCCAGCAGCCAATATCCAGTCTGGGTGGGGAGAACTGAAGCTTTCTTT; D gene: NA; clone size: NA; J gene: TRBJ1-1; V gene: TRBV4-1
CDR3 protein: CASSLRQGVNTGELFF; CDR3 DNA: TGTGCCAGCAGCTTAAGACAGGGGGTAAACACCGGGGAGCTGTTTTTT; D gene: TRBD1; clone size: many; J gene: TRBJ2-2; V gene: TRBV7-2
CDR3 protein: CASSTYSTLRPLHF; CDR3 DNA: TGTGCCAGCAGTACATACTCGACGCTTCGACCCCTCCACTTT; D gene: NA; clone size: many; J gene: TRBJ1-6; V gene: TRBV6-1
CDR3 protein: CASSRGKHQGLGELFF; CDR3 DNA: TGTGCCAGCAGCCGTGGGAAGCACCAGGGACTCGGGGAGCTGTTTTTT; D gene: NA; clone size: once; J gene: TRBJ2-2; V gene: TRBV5-5
CDR3 protein: CASPRVEGGYETQYF; CDR3 DNA: TGTGCCAGTCCAAGGGTGGAGGGTGGATACGAGACCCAGTACTTC; D gene: NA; clone size: many; J gene: TRBJ2-5; V gene: TRBV19
CDR3 protein: CASSSPRTAYEQYF; CDR3 DNA: TGTGCCAGCAGCTCACCTCGGACAGCATACGAGCAGTACTTC; D gene: NA; clone size: many; J gene: TRBJ2-7; V gene: TRBV28
CDR3 protein: CASSEGLRGSPLHF; CDR3 DNA: TGCGCCAGCAGTGAGGGGCTTAGGGGCTCACCCCTCCACTTT; D gene: NA; clone size: NA; J gene: TRBJ1-6; V gene: TRBV10-1
CDR3 protein: CASSEGAPSGNTIYF; CDR3 DNA: TGTGCCAGCAGTGAGGGGGCACCCTCTGGAAACACCATATATTTT; D gene: NA; clone size: once; J gene: TRBJ1-3; V gene: TRBV2
CDR3 protein: CASSRDTGELFF; CDR3 DNA: TGTGCCAGCAGTCGAGACACCGGGGAGCTGTTTTTT; D gene: NA; clone size: many; J gene: TRBJ2-2; V gene: TRBV18
CDR3 protein: CASSIGASGSTDTQYF; CDR3 DNA: TGTGCCAGCAGCATCGGGGCTAGCGGAAGCACAGATACGCAGTATTTT; D gene: TRBD2; clone size: many; J gene: TRBJ2-3; V gene: TRBV7-3
CDR3 protein: CSAGTGNTGELFF; CDR3 DNA: TGCAGCGCAGGGACAGGGAACACCGGGGAGCTGTTTTTT; D gene: TRBD1; clone size: many; J gene: TRBJ2-2; V gene: TRBV29-1
CDR3 protein: CASRPQGAANTGELFF; CDR3 DNA: TGTGCCAGCAGGCCACAGGGGGCCGCGAACACCGGGGAGCTGTTTTTT; D gene: TRBD1; clone size: NA; J gene: TRBJ2-2; V gene: TRBV7-3
CDR3 protein: CSAGIGPLEAFF; CDR3 DNA: TGCAGTGCCGGAATCGGGCCCTTGGAAGCTTTCTTT; D gene: NA; clone size: few; J gene: TRBJ1-1; V gene: TRBV20-1
CDR3 protein: CASSLAGTGETAEAFF; CDR3 DNA: TGTGCCAGCAGTTTAGCGGGGACAGGTGAGACTGCTGAAGCTTTCTTT; D gene: TRBD1; clone size: many; J gene: TRBJ1-1; V gene: TRBV12-3/TRBV12-4
CDR3 protein: CASSEGPGPGDTQYF; CDR3 DNA: TGTGCCAGCAGTGAGGGCCCCGGTCCGGGAGATACGCAGTATTTT; D gene: NA; clone size: many; J gene: TRBJ2-3; V gene: TRBV2
CDR3 protein: CASSIDSKANYGYTF; CDR3 DNA: TGTGCCAGTAGTATAGATTCCAAGGCTAACTATGGCTACACCTTC; D gene: NA; clone size: many; J gene: TRBJ1-2; V gene: TRBV19
CDR3 protein: CASSPTGRGADTQYF; CDR3 DNA: TGCGCCAGCAGCCCCACGGGCAGGGGGGCGGATACGCAGTATTTT; D gene: NA; clone size: many; J gene: TRBJ2-3; V gene: TRBV4-3
CDR3 protein: CASGLGGAETQYF; CDR3 DNA: TGCGCCTCCGGACTAGGGGGGGCGGAGACCCAGTACTTC; D gene: NA; clone size: few; J gene: TRBJ2-5; V gene: TRBV10-2
CDR3 protein: CASSASGVYNEQFF; CDR3 DNA: TGTGCCAGCAGCGCGTCTGGGGTTTACAATGAGCAGTTCTTC; D gene: NA; clone size: NA; J gene: TRBJ2-1; V gene: TRBV9
CDR3 protein: CASSVGGRGELFF; CDR3 DNA: TGTGCCAGCAGCGTAGGAGGGCGCGGGGAGCTGTTTTTT; D gene: NA; clone size: many; J gene: TRBJ2-2; V gene: TRBV9
CDR3 protein: CASSDSGRATDTQYF; CDR3 DNA: TGTGCCAGCAGTGACTCCGGCAGAGCAACAGATACGCAGTATTTT; D gene: NA; clone size: few; J gene: TRBJ2-3; V gene: TRBV6-4